Below, 25 T cell receptor beta chains from the same sample are listed, as sequenced in a study of vaccination and CD4 T cells after COVID-19 (dated 2022 in TCRdb). Explained via the paper, the treatment or condition label denotes: roughly ten-day PBMC culture with coronavirus spike peptide pools or control peptides (ViraFEST assay). Library creation used PCR. Sequencing was performed on an Illumina iSeq 100. DNA from cultured CD4+ T cells underwent TCR sequencing with the Oncomine TCR Beta short-read assay at the Johns Hopkins FTIC core. TCRdb reran the public reads through fastp at Q25 and MiXCR, keeping productive beta chains. CDR3 protein duplicates are merged, each entry listing the most common genes and DNA. The sample table lists 20,000 to 30,000 distinct CDR3 sequences, approximately 50% of them with a count of one. The top ten clonotypes cover roughly 6% of the sample. Antigen specificity for these receptors is unknown.

Sequencing was carried out using CD4+ T cells from blood, cultured in vitro. The source of these receptors is a human donor who had recovered from COVID-19.

The rearrangement links TRBV5-4 to TRBJ1-2; perhaps TRBD1 as D (6 bases). The CDR3 consists of 15 residues. V dropped 3 bases and J dropped 4 bases, with 16 bases sitting between them. CDR1 is SGHNT, CDR2 YYREEE, per germline (reference sequence). In nucleotides, the CDR3 is TGTGCCAGCAGCTCGGGGAGGGGGGGCGGCTATGGCTACACCTTC. Its protein product is CASSSGRGGGYGYTF.

This chain uses TRBV10-2 with TRBJ1-6; D ambiguous. This CDR3 is built from 14 residues. With 2 bases removed from V and 7 bases from J, the gap between germline ends came to 9 bases. Germline V gene lookup returns CDR1 WSHSY and CDR2 SAAADI. The CDR3 DNA reads as TGCGCCAGCAGTGAGCTGGGTTGGAATTCACCCCTCCACTTT. Protein sequence: CASSELGWNSPLHF.

This clonotype appeared a few times. The chain uses TRBV6-2 or TRBV6-3 and TRBJ2-4; the D gene could be TRBD1 or TRBD2 (6 bases each). Trimming shortened V by 2 bases and J by 0 bases, and 8 bases separated the two germline ends. The CDR3 runs 15 residues. The germline V gene has CDR1 MNHEY and CDR2 SVGEGT. The CDR3 region has the DNA TGTGCCAGCAGTTACGGGGGGCTAGCCAAAAACATTCAGTACTTC. This encodes CASSYGGLAKNIQYF.

This clonotype was seen just once. The rearrangement links TRBV28 to TRBJ2-7; D gene uncertain. V lost 8 bases to trimming and J lost 3 bases, with 5 bases between them. CDR1 and CDR2 from the germline V gene are MDHEN and SYDVKM. CDR3 length: 10 residues. The CDR3 reads CASGHYEQYF. The CDR3, as DNA: TGTGCCAGCGGCCACTACGAGCAGTACTTC.

This clonotype turned up a few times. V is TRBV20-1 and J is TRBJ2-3; 7 nucleotides align to TRBD1. This CDR3 is 16 amino acids long. Germline CDR1 and CDR2: DFQATT and SNEGSKA (reference sequence). The V gene end was trimmed by 3 bases and the J gene end by 1 base; junction bases not matched to a gene: 10. This CDR3 reads CSASRDSNRGTDTQYF. The DNA of the CDR3 is TGCAGTGCTAGCCGGGACAGTAATAGGGGCACAGATACGCAGTATTTT.

V usage is TRBV6-1 and J usage is TRBJ2-1, with TRBD1 matching over 8 bases. Germline V CDR1 and CDR2: MNHNS, SASEGT. This CDR3 comprises 14 residues. V lost 6 bases, J lost 7 bases, and 8 bases stayed unmatched. CDR3 amino acids: CASSRDRWANEQFF. The CDR3, as DNA: TGTGCCAGCAGCCGGGACAGGTGGGCGAATGAGCAGTTCTTC.

Only one count was recorded for this clonotype. This rearrangement joins TRBV30 to TRBJ2-5; 16 nucleotides match TRBD2. V gave up 3 bases and J gave up 2 bases; unmatched junction bases: 6. The CDR3 has 17 amino acids. Germline V gene lookup returns CDR1 GTSNPN and CDR2 SVGIG (reference sequence). The CDR3 DNA reads TGTGCCTGGAGGTCCGGGACTAGCGGGAGGGGGCAAGAGACCCAGTACTTC. Its translation: CAWRSGTSGRGQETQYF.

This clonotype came up a few times. The rearrangement uses TRBV7-3 and TRBJ2-3; D gene unclear. This CDR3 comprises 14 residues. Trimming took off 5 bases at V and 6 bases at J, with 15 bases between the two ends. The germline V gene has CDR1 SGHTA and CDR2 FQGTGA. The CDR3 DNA follows: TGTGCCAGCAGCCCTAATAGACCCGGGGATACGCAGTATTTT. Translation: CASSPNRPGDTQYF. The whole variable domain, remainder taken from reference TRBV7-3 and TRBJ2-3, is GAGVSQTPSNKVTEKGKYVELRCDPISGHTALYWYRQSLGQGPEFLIYFQGTGAADDSGLPNDRFFAVRPEGSVSTLKIQRTERGDSAVYLCASSPNRPGDTQYFGPGTRLTVL.

The genes are TRBV28 and TRBJ2-7; D is possibly TRBD2 (6 bases). The CDR3 has 15 residues. The V end lost 5 bases, the J end lost 0 bases, and 14 bases lay between the germline ends. Germline lookup yields CDR1 MDHEN and CDR2 SYDVKM. The CDR3 DNA sequence: TGTGCCAGCAGTAAAGCGGACGGGAGCTCCTACGAGCAGTACTTC. It codes for CASSKADGSSYEQYF.

This clonotype has a handful of counts. The rearrangement uses TRBV7-9 and TRBJ2-3; 7 nucleotides align to TRBD1. CDR1 and CDR2 from the germline V gene are SEHNR and FQNEAQ (reference sequence). The CDR3 is made up of 16 amino acids. Losses at the gene ends were 0 bases for V and 2 bases for J; bases not matched to a gene: 5. The CDR3 sequence is CASSLAGGGNTDTQYF. The CDR3 DNA reads as TGTGCCAGCAGCTTAGCAGGGGGCGGTAACACAGATACGCAGTATTTT.

The chain combines TRBV11-3 with TRBJ2-1; D not resolved. CDR1 SGHNT and CDR2 YENEEA come from the germline V gene. The CDR3 loop spans 14 amino acids. V lost 5 bases, J lost 10 bases, and 18 bases lay in between. CDR3 in amino acids: CASSPGGSGEEQFF. The CDR3 bases are TGTGCCAGCAGCCCCGGTGGATCAGGTGAGGAGCAGTTCTTC.

This clonotype occurred a few times. This chain joins TRBV6-2 or TRBV6-3 and TRBJ2-4; D unresolved. Trimming removed 4 bases at V and 0 bases at J, with 13 bases between. Germline assignment: CDR1 MNHEY and CDR2 SVGEGT. The CDR3 contains 16 residues. The CDR3, as DNA: TGTGCCAGCAGTTGGTATGGGGTCCTAGCCAAAAACATTCAGTACTTC. Amino acids: CASSWYGVLAKNIQYF.

This clonotype was recorded only once. The genes are TRBV5-1 and TRBJ2-1; TRBD2 is a possible D gene (6 bases). The length of the CDR3 is 16 residues. Germline V lookup: CDR1 SGHRS, CDR2 YFSETQ. V was cut by 0 bases and J by 8 bases, with 18 bases left in between. As DNA, the CDR3 is TGCGCCAGCAGCTTGGGGTCGGGAGTTGGTATCGATGAGCAGTTCTTC. Protein: CASSLGSGVGIDEQFF. Full variable domain (outside the CDR3, taken from reference TRBV5-1 and TRBJ2-1): KAGVTQTPRYLIKTRGQQVTLSCSPISGHRSVSWYQQTPGQGLQFLFEYFSETQRNKGNFPGRFSGRQFSNSRSEMNVSTLELGDSALYLCASSLGSGVGIDEQFFGPGTRLTVL.

V and J are TRBV7-4 and TRBJ1-5; D gene ambiguous. The CDR3 length is 16 residues. The germline CDR1 and CDR2 sequences are SGHVT and SQSDAQ. Trimming took 2 bases from V and 0 from J, leaving 11 bases between them. CDR3 in amino acids: CASSLTVQDSNQPQHF. The CDR3 bases are TGTGCCAGCAGCTTAACTGTGCAGGATAGCAATCAGCCCCAGCATTTT.

This clonotype was counted between two and nine times. CDR3 coding DNA: TGTGCTAGTGGTTTGGTAAACAGCAATCAGCCCCAGCATTTT. It codes for CASGLVNSNQPQHF. This sequence joins TRBV12-5 and TRBJ1-5, with no clear D. The CDR3 contains 14 residues. From germline, CDR1 is LGHNT and CDR2 FRNRAP. V shed 0 bases and J shed 1 base, with 4 bases lying between them.

This chain connects TRBV19 to TRBJ2-3; 9 nucleotides line up with TRBD1. Germline V gene lookup returns CDR1 LNHDA and CDR2 SQIVND (reference sequence). After removal of 7 bases from V and 3 bases from J, the junction contained 2 bases not matched to a gene. The CDR3 covers 13 residues. Here the CDR3 reads CASTGTGTDTQYF. In DNA, the CDR3 is TGTGCCAGTACCGGGACAGGGACAGATACGCAGTATTTT.

This clonotype has only a few counts. CDR3: CASSLDGISNQPQHF. In DNA form, the CDR3 reads TGTGCCAGCAGCTTAGACGGAATTAGCAATCAGCCCCAGCATTTT. The rearrangement joins TRBV7-8 to TRBJ1-5; D is unclear. Germline V gene data show CDR1 as SGHVS and CDR2 as FQNEAQ. This CDR3 spans 15 amino acids. Trimming pared 1 base from V and 0 bases from J, leaving 7 bases between.

The chain has TRBV20-1 and TRBJ1-2, with 7 nucleotides matching TRBD1. V trimming: 0 bases; J trimming: 2 bases; junction bases outside the gene matches: 6. Looked up from germline, CDR1 is DFQATT and CDR2 is SNEGSKA (reference sequence). This CDR3 spans 15 amino acids. The CDR3 here is CSARDQGRGNYGYTF. In nucleotides, the CDR3 is TGCAGTGCTAGAGACCAAGGCAGGGGGAACTATGGCTACACCTTC.

V is TRBV28 and J is TRBJ1-1; 7 positions agree with TRBD1. The germline CDR1 and CDR2 sequences are MDHEN and SYDVKM. The CDR3 is made up of 13 amino acids. The V segment lost 9 bases and the J segment 0 bases; nucleotides outside the gene matches: 4. CDR3 in amino acids: CASTGQMNTEAFF. CDR3 DNA: TGTGCCAGTACGGGACAGATGAACACTGAAGCTTTCTTT.

V and J are TRBV28 and TRBJ2-1; no firm D call. The CDR3 runs 13 residues. Germline V gene sequence: CDR1 MDHEN, CDR2 SYDVKM. V was cut by 7 bases and J by 9 bases, with 16 bases left in between. The CDR3 here is CASNYLKVGEQFF. The CDR3 coding sequence is TGTGCCAGCAACTACCTAAAAGTGGGTGAGCAGTTCTTC.

The chain uses TRBV2 and TRBJ2-1; D is uncertain. The CDR3 spans 14 residues. The germline V gene encodes CDR1 SNHLY and CDR2 FYNNEI. With 7 bases removed from V and 0 bases from J, the gap between germline ends came to 10 bases. The CDR3, as DNA: TGTGCCAGCACAGAGGCAAGCTCCTACAATGAGCAGTTCTTC. Protein: CASTEASSYNEQFF.

The V gene is TRBV28, the J gene TRBJ2-5, with D possibly matching TRBD2 (5 bases). Germline V gives CDR1 MDHEN, CDR2 SYDVKM. CDR3 length equals 15 residues. Trimming stripped 3 bases from V and 5 bases from J, with 16 bases between. The CDR3: CASSFAGVGSETQYF. The DNA of the CDR3 is TGTGCCAGCAGTTTTGCCGGGGTGGGCTCGGAGACCCAGTACTTC.

The gene calls are TRBV19 and TRBJ2-7; 9 positions match TRBD2. Germline V gene lookup returns CDR1 LNHDA and CDR2 SQIVND (reference sequence). Trimming took 3 bases from V and 3 from J; bases not matched to a gene: 6. The CDR3 has 15 amino acids. CDR3 nucleotide sequence: TGTGCCAGTAGTATGGTTGGGACTAGCCTCTACGAGCAGTACTTC. Protein: CASSMVGTSLYEQYF.

This clonotype appeared a few times. This rearrangement joins TRBV7-2 to TRBJ2-3, with 8 bases fitting TRBD2. Trimming took 4 bases from V and 10 from J; bases not matched to a gene: 13. The germline gives CDR1 SGHTA, CDR2 FQGNSA. The CDR3 contains 15 residues. CDR3 nucleotide sequence: TGTGCCAGCAGCTCCATGGGGACTAGTTTGAGGGCGCAGTATTTT. Protein product: CASSSMGTSLRAQYF.

The chain employs TRBV6-1 and TRBJ2-2, with D unclear. Looked up from germline, CDR1 is MNHNS and CDR2 is SASEGT. The CDR3 contains 14 residues. V was shortened by 5 bases and J by 6 bases, with 13 bases between the two germline ends. The CDR3 protein is CASSKGPTPGELFF. The CDR3 DNA reads TGTGCCAGCAGTAAGGGCCCGACACCCGGGGAGCTGTTTTTT.